This T cell receptor (beta chain) was sequenced in a study of shared clonotypes between healthy human individuals. The method was immunoSEQ multiplex PCR; TCRdb's version includes in-frame clones alone and lacks a portion of them. This sample has 1.5 million to 2.5 million clones, with about 95% found just once. In regard to this clone: Within the sample, other DNA sequences also encode this same CDR3.

Naive CD8 populations comprised CD45RO-negative cells positively selected for CCR7, excluding terminally differentiated effector memory CD45RA+ cells. This TCR derives from a man aged 18 to 30 in good health. The sample consisted of naive CD8+ T cells sorted from blood.

DNA of the CDR3: TGTGCCTGGAGTGTACTAGGCCTCGGGGAGACCCAGTACTTC. Amino acid sequence: CAWSVLGLGETQYF. The genes are TRBV30 and TRBJ2-5; perhaps TRBD2 as D (5 bases). Per the germline V gene, CDR1 is GTSNPN and CDR2 is SVGIG (reference sequence). The CDR3 totals 14 residues. V gave up 0 bases and J gave up 5 bases, with 13 bases separating them.